The T cell receptor beta chain described here comes from a study of shared clonotypes between healthy human individuals. As defined, naive CD8 cells were CD45RO-negative and positively selected for CCR7, with terminally differentiated effector memory CD45RA+ cells excluded. As concerns this clone: Its antigen is currently unknown.

Study conclusions and caveats: Against clonotypes common to all four donors, non-shared ones had lower generation probabilities. Tissue TCR repertoires likely differ from these blood-only repertoires.

The material for each subset, its genomic DNA, was split evenly across several immunoSEQ plates. Clones were read by immunoSEQ multiplex PCR, and TCRdb kept only the in-frame ones, dropping some. The repertoire includes a few million clones, just under 95% of them detected once, and about 1.7% sits in the top ten. This CDR3 region has 12 residues. Germline V gene data show CDR1 as LNHDA and CDR2 as SQIVND (reference sequence). Trimming took 7 bases from V and 6 from J, leaving 12 bases between them. The clonotype comes from a man aged 18 to 29 in good health. Some clones in this sample may be carry-over from other donors' samples. The chain is built from TRBV19 and TRBJ1-1, with D unclear. Material: naive CD8+ T cells from PBMCs. The chain's CDR3 is CASIGGFAEAFF. CDR3 DNA: TGTGCCAGTATAGGTGGGTTCGCTGAAGCTTTCTTT.